There are a few counts of the clone carrying this T cell receptor (beta chain). This sample is part of a study of T cells after yellow fever vaccination. Conversion of TCR transcripts into cDNA relied on 5'RACE template switching, which added a universal primer site and UMIs. TCRdb reanalysed the 5' RACE reads using MiXCR and keeps one entry per CDR3 protein. Counted here are approximately 300,000 distinct CDR3 sequences, around 6.8% occurring once; the ten biggest clones make up 18%. Germline V gives CDR1 SGHNT, CDR2 YENEEA. Trimming cost V 5 bases and J 5 bases, with 15 bases left between them. This CDR3 comprises 14 residues.

The chain couples TRBV11-3 to TRBJ1-1; D call uncertain. The sequence derives from a man aged 18-30 years who received the YFV17D yellow fever vaccine. This specimen was PBMCs, taken about 41 days after the first yellow fever vaccination. The CDR3 DNA sequence: TGTGCCAGCAGCCCCGAACCCTGGGGAACTGAAGCTTTCTTT. This translates into CASSPEPWGTEAFF.